Shown below are 28 T cell receptor beta chains from a single sample sequenced in a study of human T cells and chemical hapten exposure. As for time point: pre-sensitization, week 0. Regarding treatment: therapeutic diphenylcyclopropenone sensitization with weekly scalp DPC. MiXCR, applied by TCRdb to the RACE reads, yields one record per CDR3 protein. The sample yields 300,000 to 450,000 distinct CDR3 sequences, approximately 5.8% seen once. The input for sequencing was whole blood, taken in connection with sensitization to the hapten diphenylcyclopropenone (DPC). Receptors were obtained from a woman aged 18-35 years with alopecia areata. Some clones in this sample may be carry-over from other donors' samples.

This clonotype was observed at least ten times. The rearrangement joins TRBV29-1 to TRBJ2-3; no firm D call. Germline V CDR1 and CDR2: SQVTM, ANQGSEA. This CDR3 is built from 12 residues. Between the trimmed V and J ends, which lost 3 bases and 6 bases, there was a span of 10 bases. In DNA, the CDR3 is TGCAGCGTTGAGGCTCTCTCCGATACGCAGTATTTT. It yields the protein CSVEALSDTQYF.

This clonotype was detected only a few times. The CDR3 bases are TGTGCCAGCAGTTTCGACAGGGACCCCTATAATTCACCCCTCCACTTT. It codes for CASSFDRDPYNSPLHF. The chain links TRBV6-5 to TRBJ1-6; 7 bases are a match to TRBD1. V was pared by 4 bases and J by 2 bases, with 5 bases of the junction left unmatched. This CDR3 has 16 amino acids. Germline CDR1 MNHEY, CDR2 SVGAGI.

The chain joins TRBV20-1 to TRBJ2-7; D ambiguous. CDR1 and CDR2 (germline): DFQATT, SNEGSKA (reference sequence). The CDR3 length is 12 residues. Trimming pared 1 base from V and 2 bases from J, leaving 6 bases between. CDR3 in DNA: TGCAGTGCTAGAGGGTCCCCCTACGAGCAGTACTTC. As protein: CSARGSPYEQYF.

This clonotype occurred many times. The rearrangement joins TRBV5-4 to TRBJ1-1; maybe TRBD1 (6 bases). Trimming pared 4 bases from V and 7 bases from J, leaving 14 bases between. The CDR3 contains 13 residues. CDR1 and CDR2 (germline): SGHNT, YYREEE (reference sequence). The chain's CDR3 is CASSLDRYGEAFF. The CDR3 DNA sequence: TGTGCCAGCAGCCTAGACAGGTACGGTGAAGCTTTCTTT.

The chain recombines TRBV14 with TRBJ1-6; unclear D gene. In germline, CDR1 is SGHDN, CDR2 FVKESK. CDR3 length equals 14 residues. With 1 base removed from V and 11 bases from J, the gap between germline ends came to 12 bases. The CDR3 nucleotides read TGTGCCAGCAGCCAAGCTATCACCGGGGCACCCCTCCACTTT. Amino acids: CASSQAITGAPLHF.

Many counts were recorded for this clonotype. V usage is TRBV7-2 and J usage is TRBJ2-1; no firm D call. V lost 7 bases and J lost 1, with 8 bases in between. Germline V gene sequence: CDR1 SGHTA, CDR2 FQGNSA. The CDR3 covers 13 residues. CDR3 sequence reads: CASNHFSYNEQFF. As DNA, the CDR3 is TGTGCCAGCAACCACTTTTCCTACAATGAGCAGTTCTTC.

This clonotype occurred many times. This chain joins TRBV10-2 and TRBJ2-3; 9 nucleotides match TRBD1. The V segment lost 7 bases and the J segment 6 bases; nucleotides outside the gene matches: 8. CDR1 is WSHSY, CDR2 SAAADI, per germline. The CDR3 spans 14 residues. The CDR3 DNA reads TGCGCCAGCAACGAACAGGGGGCGCGTGATACGCAGTATTTT. It translates to CASNEQGARDTQYF.

A note on this clonotype: A read error may account for a junction end that differs from germline. V is TRBV12-3 or TRBV12-4 and J is TRBJ1-1; no definite D call. The CDR3 sequence is 12 residues long. The CDR3 is CASSLAPLEAFF. CDR3 coding DNA: TGTGCCAGCAGCTTAGCCCCCCTTGAAGCTTTCTTT.

This CDR3 reads CASSSDRETQYF. The CDR3 DNA reads TGTGCCAGCAGTTCCGACCGGGAGACCCAGTACTTC. The V gene is TRBV27, the J gene TRBJ2-5; D call uncertain. Trimming stripped 4 bases from V and 5 bases from J, with 8 bases between. Germline V gene sequence: CDR1 MNHEY, CDR2 SMNVEV (reference sequence). The CDR3 consists of 12 residues.

The genes are TRBV13 and TRBJ1-1; D gene uncertain. Germline CDR1 and CDR2: PRHDT and FYEKMQ (reference sequence). With 5 bases removed from V and 0 bases from J, the gap between germline ends came to 13 bases. CDR3 length: 15 amino acids. CDR3 loop: CASSRTHVMNTEAFF. The CDR3 DNA is TGTGCCAGCAGCAGAACTCATGTAATGAACACTGAAGCTTTCTTT.

This clonotype was found many times. The chain employs TRBV12-3 or TRBV12-4 and TRBJ1-2; the D gene is possibly TRBD1 (6 bases). The CDR3 is 12 amino acids. The CDR3 sequence is CIIRDINYGYTF. CDR3 bases: TGTATAATCCGGGACATCAACTATGGCTACACCTTC.

This clonotype was seen repeatedly, ten times or more. The V and J genes are TRBV12-3 or TRBV12-4 and TRBJ2-7; 9 bases match TRBD2. J was trimmed by 3 bases and V by 4 bases; bases with no gene match: 4. This CDR3 has 14 residues. CDR3 sequence (DNA): TGTGCCAGCAGTTCTAGCGGGGCCTACTACGAGCAGTACTTC. This codes for CASSSSGAYYEQYF.

Ten or more counts support this clonotype. This chain links TRBV25-1 with TRBJ1-2, with D uncertain. This CDR3 has 12 amino acids. The V and J ends lost 3 bases and 2 bases respectively, with 4 bases between them. Looked up from germline, CDR1 is MGHDK and CDR2 is SYGVNS. CDR3 protein: CASSEQNYGYTF. DNA of the CDR3: TGTGCCAGCAGTGAGCAGAACTATGGCTACACCTTC.

V is TRBV5-1 and J is TRBJ1-1; a weak D match, TRBD1 (5 bases). CDR3 length: 13 residues. Trimming removed 5 bases from V and 4 bases from J, with 12 bases in between. CDR1 and CDR2 (germline): SGHRS, YFSETQ. CDR3 region: CASRKGAGTEAFF. CDR3 in DNA: TGCGCCAGCAGAAAAGGGGCGGGCACTGAAGCTTTCTTT.

This clonotype was seen repeatedly, ten times or more. J is TRBJ2-3 and V is TRBV20-1, with 14 bases fitting TRBD2. CDR3 size: 14 residues. Germline CDR1 reads DFQATT; CDR2 reads SNEGSKA (reference sequence). After removal of 4 bases from V and 7 bases from J, the junction contained 4 bases not matched to a gene. In nucleotides, the CDR3 is TGCAGTGCTACTGGACTAGCGGGGGGACATACGCAGTATTTT. It is translated as CSATGLAGGHTQYF.

This clonotype was seen only a few times. The V and J genes are TRBV6-5 and TRBJ1-2, with D tentatively TRBD1 (6 bases). In germline, CDR1 is MNHEY, CDR2 SVGAGI. Trimming removed 6 bases at V and 2 bases at J, with 19 bases between. CDR3 length: 16 amino acids. The CDR3 spells CASSDVQSTGNYGYTF. CDR3 DNA: TGTGCCAGCAGCGACGTCCAGAGTACAGGGAACTATGGCTACACCTTC.

The table lists this clonotype with many counts. This chain uses TRBV2 with TRBJ2-2; D remains unclear. Trimming removed 1 base at V and 3 bases at J, with 12 bases between. Germline CDR1 is SNHLY and CDR2 is FYNNEI. The CDR3 has 16 residues. This CDR3 is CASSEGAQRDTGELFF. CDR3 nucleotide sequence: TGTGCCAGCAGTGAAGGGGCCCAACGGGACACCGGGGAGCTGTTTTTT.

The chain has TRBV27 and TRBJ2-3, with TRBD2 matching over 7 bases. The length of the CDR3 is 14 residues. Germline loops: CDR1 MNHEY, CDR2 SMNVEV (reference sequence). The V and J ends lost 9 bases and 3 bases, in that order; junction bases with no gene match: 9. As DNA, the CDR3 is TGTGCCAGAGCGGGGAGGGCGACGACAGATACGCAGTATTTT. This codes for CARAGRATTDTQYF.

In its sample, this clonotype was seen a few times. The V gene is TRBV6-2 or TRBV6-3, the J gene TRBJ1-5; 9 bases map to TRBD1. Germline lookup yields CDR1 MNHEY and CDR2 SVGEGT. V dropped 5 bases and J dropped 4; count of bases not matched to a gene: 9. This CDR3 region has 16 residues. The CDR3 coding sequence is TGTGCCAGCAGTACGACCGGGACAGGGAGGAATCAGCCCCAGCATTTT. As protein: CASSTTGTGRNQPQHF.

This clonotype occurred many times. The rearrangement uses TRBV2 and TRBJ1-2; 9 bases line up with TRBD1. This CDR3 comprises 12 residues. Germline-derived CDR1 and CDR2 are SNHLY and FYNNEI. V gave up 8 bases and J gave up 7 bases; unmatched junction bases: 5. The CDR3 nucleotides are TGTGCCAGCGATACAGGGGGCGGTGGCTACACCTTC. It codes for CASDTGGGGYTF.

Only a few counts were recorded for this clonotype. The chain links TRBV7-9 to TRBJ1-5; maybe TRBD1 (5 bases). The germline CDR1 and CDR2 sequences are SEHNR and FQNEAQ (reference sequence). This CDR3 comprises 14 residues. Trimming stripped 3 bases from V and 3 bases from J, with 9 bases between. DNA for the CDR3: TGTGCCAGCAGCTTTGGGGCATACAATCAGCCCCAGCATTTT. It yields the protein CASSFGAYNQPQHF.

This clonotype was counted a few times. The chain links TRBV7-3 to TRBJ2-7, with D maybe TRBD2 (5 bases). The V gene lost 1 base and the J gene lost 5 bases, with 21 bases spanning the gap. The CDR3 consists of 17 residues. Germline CDR1 reads SGHTA; CDR2 reads FQGTGA. In nucleotides, the CDR3 is TGTGCCAGCAGCTTAATCGGTCGGGGTGAGATCATGGACGAGCAGTACTTC. Protein product: CASSLIGRGEIMDEQYF.

This clonotype was recorded many times. This chain links TRBV13 with TRBJ1-1; 8 bases line up with TRBD1. From germline, CDR1 is PRHDT and CDR2 FYEKMQ (reference sequence). The J segment lost 1 base and the V segment lost 4 bases, leaving 8 bases of the junction unmatched. This CDR3 spans 16 amino acids. CDR3 coding DNA: TGTGCCAGCAGCTCCCGAAGTGGACAGGGGAACACTGAAGCTTTCTTT. It specifies CASSSRSGQGNTEAFF.

This clonotype has more than one count but fewer than ten. This chain joins TRBV6-6 and TRBJ2-5; D is perhaps TRBD2 (5 bases). The CDR3 extends over 16 amino acids. The germline CDR1 and CDR2 sequences are MNHNY and SVGAGI (reference sequence). Deletions cut 5 bases from V and 0 bases from J, with 16 bases between. As DNA, the CDR3 is TGTGCCAGCAGTAACCCCCTCCTAGCCTACCAAGAGACCCAGTACTTC. Translation: CASSNPLLAYQETQYF.

This clonotype was detected only a few times. The rearrangement joins TRBV6-6 to TRBJ1-6; D ambiguous. The CDR3 consists of 13 residues. The V gene's germline CDR1 is MNHNY and CDR2 SVGAGI (reference sequence). Between the trimmed V and J ends, which lost 2 bases and 8 bases, there was a span of 7 bases. For the CDR3, the DNA is TGTGCCAGCAGTTACCAGATGGATTCACCCCTCCACTTT. The encoded protein is CASSYQMDSPLHF.

The chain uses TRBV15 and TRBJ2-6; D may be TRBD1 or TRBD2 (5 bases each). The CDR3 sequence is 18 residues long. V lost 4 bases to trimming and J lost 0 bases, with 16 bases between them. The germline gives CDR1 LNHNV, CDR2 YYDKDF (reference sequence). The CDR3 reads CATSNLREISSGANVLTF. The DNA for the CDR3 is TGTGCCACCAGCAACCTCAGGGAGATTAGCTCTGGGGCCAACGTCCTGACTTTC.

CDR3 amino acids: CASGGGSSTEAFF. In DNA form, the CDR3 reads TGCGCCAGCGGAGGGGGGAGCAGCACTGAAGCTTTCTTT. The chain employs TRBV5-1 and TRBJ1-1; TRBD1 is a possible D gene (6 bases). Germline-derived CDR1 and CDR2 are SGHRS and YFSETQ. The CDR3 spans 13 residues. V lost 7 bases, J lost 4 bases, and 14 bases lay in between.

The rearrangement uses TRBV28 and TRBJ2-3; 8 positions agree with TRBD1. The CDR3 length is 13 residues. Germline CDR1 MDHEN, CDR2 SYDVKM. V lost 6 bases to trimming and J lost 9 bases; unmatched junction nucleotides: 8. CDR3 coding DNA: TGTGCCAGCAGAACCCGACAGGGGATAACGCAGTATTTT. Its protein product is CASRTRQGITQYF.